This paragraph reports one T cell receptor beta chain. This entry is derived from a study of blood T cell repertoires in COVID-19. Overall study context: Italy, Spain and the United States were the sources of the convalescent and acute COVID-19 samples.

Looked up from germline, CDR1 is SGHDT and CDR2 is YYEEEE. V was pared by 0 bases and J by 7 bases, with 4 bases of the junction left unmatched. CDR3 length equals 15 residues. Original data processing: The assay estimated nucleated cells by amplifying reference gene primers. Clones were read by immunoSEQ multiplex PCR, and TCRdb kept only the in-frame ones, dropping some. The DNA was the basis for D and trimming; V, J and clone size are from that table. Here the sample spans tens of thousands of clones, 60% to 85% being singletons. V usage is TRBV5-6 and J usage is TRBJ1-6; 7 positions agree with TRBD1. This clonotype was sampled from a human donor in a cohort sampled during active COVID-19. Sequencing was carried out using peripheral blood. The CDR3 DNA is TGTGCCAGCAGCTTGGCGGGACAGACGAATTCACCCCTCCACTTT. Protein product: CASSLAGQTNSPLHF.